The sequence of this TCR beta chain was determined in a study of OX40 agonist ivuxolimab in advanced cancers. Germline V gives CDR1 MNHEY, CDR2 SMNVEV (reference sequence). This CDR3 spans 17 amino acids. V was clipped by 0 bases and J by 5 bases; unmatched bases: 11. Clones were read by immunoSEQ multiplex PCR, and TCRdb kept only the in-frame ones, dropping some. The table lists around 70,000 clones, around 90% of them singletons. This sample comprised CD4+ or CD8+ T cells sorted from blood, obtained in a trial of the OX40 agonist ivuxolimab. The source is an adult with an advanced solid tumor such as melanoma, head and neck, liver or kidney cancer. V and J are TRBV27 and TRBJ1-2; 8 bases match TRBD1. Here the CDR3 DNA reads TGTGCCAGCAGTTTATCGACCCCTCCGACAGGGGCATATGGCTACACCTTC. It yields the protein CASSLSTPPTGAYGYTF.